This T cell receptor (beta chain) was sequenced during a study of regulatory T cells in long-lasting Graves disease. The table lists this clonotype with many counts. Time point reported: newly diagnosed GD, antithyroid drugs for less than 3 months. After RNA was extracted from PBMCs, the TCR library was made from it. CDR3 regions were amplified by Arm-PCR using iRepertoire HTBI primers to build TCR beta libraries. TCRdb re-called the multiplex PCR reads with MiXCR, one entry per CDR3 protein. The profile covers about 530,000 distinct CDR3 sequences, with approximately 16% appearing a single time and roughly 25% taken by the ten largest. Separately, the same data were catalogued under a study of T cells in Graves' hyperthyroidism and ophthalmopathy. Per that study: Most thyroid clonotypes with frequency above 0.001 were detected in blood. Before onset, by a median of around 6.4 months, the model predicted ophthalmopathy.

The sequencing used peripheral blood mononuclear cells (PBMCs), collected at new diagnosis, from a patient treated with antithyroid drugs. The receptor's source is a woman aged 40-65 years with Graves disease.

CDR3 DNA sequence: TGTGCCAGCAGTCGACAGGGCCCTTCGATGAACACTGAAGCTTTCTTT. Residues: CASSRQGPSMNTEAFF. The J gene is TRBJ1-1, the V gene TRBV2, with TRBD1 matching over 7 bases. With 5 bases clipped from V and 0 bases from J, the junction kept 9 bases outside the gene matches. From germline, CDR1 is SNHLY and CDR2 FYNNEI. The CDR3 is made up of 16 amino acids.